This TCR beta chain derives from a study of Graves' ophthalmopathy and Graves' hyperthyroidism. Overall study results and limits: Blood contained most expanded thyroid clonotypes exceeding 0.001 frequency.

The CDR3 is 13 amino acids. Trimming stripped 8 bases from V and 1 base from J, with 11 bases between. In germline, CDR1 is LNHDA, CDR2 SQIVND (reference sequence). Clinical symptoms, serum thyroxine, TRAb, thyroid ultrasound and orbital computed tomography were relied on for diagnosis. This clonotype was counted at least ten times. Its antigen is unknown. RNA transcripts were the template, and TCR beta CDR3 regions were amplified from them. In the first round, RT-PCR was carried out with HTBI primers, and a multiplex PCR formed the second round. TCRdb used MiXCR to reprocess the multiplex PCR reads, holding one entry per CDR3 protein. The table records 200,000 to 250,000 distinct CDR3 sequences, 20% to 25% of them present only once.

What was sequenced was peripheral blood. J is TRBJ2-5 and V is TRBV19; tentatively, D is TRBD1 (5 bases). This receptor was obtained from a woman aged 50 to 60 with Graves' ophthalmopathy. DNA of the CDR3: TGTGCCAGTTTAGGGGCAGCCCAAGAGACCCAGTACTTC. Protein: CASLGAAQETQYF.